The rows below give T cell receptor beta chains drawn from one sample of a study of blood T cell repertoires in COVID-19. Clones were read by immunoSEQ multiplex PCR, and TCRdb kept only the in-frame ones, dropping some. The repertoire has about 180,000 clones, around 87% of them found once; the top ten carry around 2.3%. Sequencing was carried out using peripheral blood. The receptors shown here come from a man aged 35-49 years with active or convalescent COVID-19. The CDR3 runs from the conserved cysteine through the conserved F or W. D genes are given only for firm matches. Only some rows state a clone size, as once, few, many or a class for expanded clones.

size | J | D | length | V | CDR3 | DNA
. | TRBJ1-5 | . | 14 | TRBV4-3 | CASSQEAYNQPQHF | TGCGCCAGCAGCCAAGAGGCATATAATCAGCCCCAGCATTTT
. | TRBJ2-3 | . | 16 | TRBV6-1 | CASSESHGNKYDTQYF | TGTGCCAGCAGTGAATCTCACGGGAATAAATATGATACGCAGTATTTT
. | TRBJ1-5 | . | 15 | TRBV3-1/TRBV3-2 | CASSQEADAGQPQHF | TGTGCCAGCAGCCAAGAGGCCGACGCCGGGCAGCCCCAGCATTTT
few | TRBJ2-5 | TRBD1 | 16 | TRBV24-1 | CATRLLWGTVRETQYF | TGTGCCACCCGCCTTTTGTGGGGGACAGTTAGAGAGACCCAGTACTTC
. | TRBJ2-5 | TRBD2 | 16 | TRBV14 | CASSQDLAGGRETQYF | TGTGCCAGCAGCCAAGATCTGGCGGGGGGGCGCGAGACCCAGTACTTC
once | TRBJ1-1 | . | 16 | TRBV6-5 | CASSYSLKVSLREAFF | TGTGCCAGCAGTTACTCGCTAAAAGTTTCTCTCCGGGAAGCTTTCTTT
. | TRBJ1-1 | TRBD1 | 15 | TRBV14 | CASSQEGQMNTEAFF | TGTGCCAGCAGCCAAGAGGGACAGATGAACACTGAAGCTTTCTTT
few | TRBJ2-3 | TRBD2 | 18 | TRBV19 | CASSGGLAGAPSTDTQYF | TGTGCCAGTAGCGGGGGACTAGCGGGGGCCCCGAGCACAGATACGCAGTATTTT
. | TRBJ2-1 | . | 15 | TRBV2 | CASIIFGGAYNEQFF | TGTGCCAGCATCATTTTCGGCGGGGCCTACAATGAGCAGTTCTTC
. | TRBJ1-1 | . | 14 | TRBV4-2 | CASSQQQGNTEAFF | TGTGCCAGCAGCCAGCAACAGGGGAACACTGAAGCTTTCTTT
. | TRBJ2-1 | TRBD2 | 14 | TRBV6-5 | CASNLAGAYNEQFF | TGTGCCAGCAACCTAGCGGGGGCTTACAATGAGCAGTTCTTC
. | TRBJ1-3 | TRBD1 | 15 | TRBV7-9 | CASTAGTVPGNTIYF | TGTGCCAGCACCGCAGGGACAGTTCCCGGAAACACCATATATTTT
. | TRBJ1-2 | . | 12 | TRBV3-1/TRBV3-2 | CASSQSGSGYTF | TGTGCCAGCAGCCAAAGCGGGAGTGGCTACACCTTC
. | TRBJ1-2 | TRBD1 | 15 | TRBV7-2 | CASSLGQGTNYGYTF | TGTGCCAGCAGCTTGGGACAGGGAACGAACTATGGCTACACCTTC
. | TRBJ2-3 | . | 14 | TRBV29-1 | CSVSRGAGADTQYF | TGCAGCGTTTCCCGGGGGGCAGGGGCAGATACGCAGTATTTT
few | TRBJ2-3 | TRBD2 | 14 | TRBV10-1 | CASSDSGSTDTQYF | TGCGCCAGCAGTGATAGCGGGAGCACAGATACGCAGTATTTT
. | TRBJ1-2 | TRBD1 | 14 | TRBV10-3 | CAIRGQQRSYGYTF | TGTGCCATCAGGGGACAGCAGAGAAGCTATGGCTACACCTTC
. | TRBJ2-5 | . | 13 | TRBV5-1 | CASSLGAWETQYF | TGCGCCAGCAGCTTGGGGGCGTGGGAGACCCAGTACTTC
. | TRBJ2-6 | TRBD2 | 20 | TRBV19 | CASSILSGGPGPSGANVLTF | TGTGCCAGTAGTATACTCAGCGGGGGGCCCGGTCCCTCTGGGGCCAACGTCCTGACTTTC
. | TRBJ1-5 | . | 17 | TRBV5-6 | CASSLRTGNSVAQPQHF | TGTGCCAGCAGCCTCCGAACAGGGAATAGTGTCGCTCAGCCCCAGCATTTT
. | TRBJ1-2 | . | 13 | TRBV5-1 | CASSLEGVDGYTF | TGCGCCAGCAGCTTGGAAGGGGTCGATGGCTACACCTTC
. | TRBJ2-1 | . | 14 | TRBV11-2 | CASSLRGTYNEQFF | TGTGCCAGCAGCTTGAGGGGGACCTACAATGAGCAGTTCTTC
. | TRBJ1-2 | TRBD1 | 13 | TRBV2 | CASRGQGAYGYTF | TGTGCCAGCAGAGGACAGGGGGCCTATGGCTACACCTTC
. | TRBJ1-1 | TRBD1 | 14 | TRBV6-5 | CASSLPPGGGEAFF | TGTGCCAGCAGTCTCCCCCCAGGGGGAGGTGAAGCTTTCTTT
. | TRBJ1-2 | . | 13 | TRBV29-1 | CSVGPRRRDGYTF | TGCAGCGTTGGACCGCGTAGGCGGGATGGCTACACCTTC
. | TRBJ1-2 | TRBD1 | 19 | TRBV6-1 | CASSEFWLGQQLLNYGYTF | TGTGCCAGCAGTGAATTCTGGTTGGGACAGCAACTACTAAACTATGGCTACACCTTC
. | TRBJ1-2 | . | 12 | TRBV29-1 | CSVRRGGDMNTF | TGCAGCGTTCGGAGGGGAGGGGACATGAACACCTTC
once | TRBJ1-1 | . | 16 | TRBV7-9 | CASSNTPGTQNTEAFF | TGTGCCAGCAGCAACACACCCGGGACACAGAACACTGAAGCTTTCTTT
. | TRBJ1-2 | . | 14 | TRBV21-1 | CASKRGPEERGYTF | TGTGCCAGCAAAAGGGGTCCGGAAGAGAGGGGCTACACCTTC
. | TRBJ1-2 | . | 15 | TRBV5-1 | CASSFPGVANYGYTF | TGCGCCAGCAGCTTCCCAGGGGTTGCTAACTATGGCTACACCTTC
. | TRBJ2-3 | TRBD1 | 17 | TRBV11-2 | CASSLEGQGIRTDTQYF | TGTGCCAGCAGCTTAGAGGGACAGGGAATTCGCACAGATACGCAGTATTTT
. | TRBJ2-1 | TRBD1 | 11 | TRBV6-2/TRBV6-3 | CASSDRGQPFF | TGTGCCAGCAGTGACAGGGGTCAGCCGTTCTTC
. | TRBJ2-2 | . | 15 | TRBV5-5 | CASSFGQPYTGELFF | TGTGCCAGCAGCTTTGGACAGCCTTACACCGGGGAGCTGTTTTTT
once | TRBJ2-7 | . | 14 | TRBV5-6 | CASSLGRGYYEQYF | TGTGCCAGCAGCTTGGGCAGGGGTTATTACGAGCAGTACTTC
. | TRBJ1-2 | TRBD1 | 17 | TRBV7-2 | CASSFDRARFYFYGYTF | TGTGCCAGCAGCTTCGACAGGGCCAGGTTTTATTTCTATGGCTACACCTTC
. | TRBJ1-1 | TRBD1 | 15 | TRBV19 | CASSISGTANTEAFF | TGTGCCAGTAGTATTTCCGGGACAGCTAACACTGAAGCTTTCTTT
. | TRBJ1-2 | . | 15 | TRBV5-6 | CASSSRAAVLYGYTF | TGTGCCAGCAGCTCCCGAGCGGCGGTACTCTATGGCTACACCTTC
. | TRBJ1-2 | TRBD1 | 13 | TRBV10-1 | CASLGPGQHGYTF | TGCGCCAGCTTAGGGCCGGGACAGCATGGCTACACCTTC
. | TRBJ2-3 | . | 17 | TRBV6-2/TRBV6-3 | CASSYNRHSGRTDTQYF | TGTGCCAGCAGTTACAATCGCCATAGCGGACGCACAGATACGCAGTATTTT
. | TRBJ2-2 | . | 15 | TRBV29-1 | CSAHSGQSYTGELFF | TGCAGCGCCCACAGCGGACAGTCCTACACCGGGGAGCTGTTTTTT
. | TRBJ2-7 | . | 13 | TRBV28 | CASSSSHSYEQYF | TGTGCCAGCAGCTCCAGTCACTCCTACGAGCAGTACTTC
. | TRBJ1-5 | . | 14 | TRBV2 | CASSEAIRRQPQHF | TGTGCCAGCAGTGAAGCGATACGTAGACAGCCCCAGCATTTT
. | TRBJ2-5 | TRBD2 | 15 | TRBV6-5 | CASSYRPGGQETQYF | TGTGCCAGCAGTTACCGACCGGGGGGCCAAGAGACCCAGTACTTC
. | TRBJ2-7 | TRBD2 | 19 | TRBV7-2 | CASSPQGPSGGIPSYEQYF | TGTGCCAGCAGCCCCCAGGGGCCTAGCGGGGGGATACCTTCCTACGAGCAGTACTTC